Listed below are T cell receptor beta chains from one sample, sequenced in a study of cytotoxic CD8 clonotypes in ibrutinib-treated CLL. Clones were sequenced by immunoSEQ multiplex PCR, and TCRdb holds only the in-frame ones, with some missing. Of some 150,000 clones listed, around 77% are singletons. Sequences were derived from PBMCs, sampled after 12 months of ibrutinib treatment. These receptors came from a human donor with chronic lymphocytic leukemia. Each CDR3 is given with its conserved first and last residue. D genes are given only for firm matches.

CDR3aa	d_gene	j_gene	len	v_gene
CAGHREGENGYTF	-	TRBJ1-2	13	TRBV30
CASSPRDRVMGEQYF	TRBD1	TRBJ2-7	15	TRBV4-2
CASSYDILSSTDTQYF	-	TRBJ2-3	16	TRBV6-5
CASSLEANTEAFF	-	TRBJ1-1	13	TRBV7-9
CAPKWIQGLKTQYF	-	TRBJ2-5	14	TRBV19
CATSRVKEAQPQHF	-	TRBJ1-5	14	TRBV15
CASSTGQGAGTQYF	TRBD1	TRBJ2-5	14	TRBV7-2
CASSAAGTGSNYGYTF	TRBD1	TRBJ1-2	16	TRBV11-2
CASSLAPVFSTDTQYF	-	TRBJ2-3	16	TRBV7-8
CASTGRGLSRDTEAFF	TRBD1	TRBJ1-1	16	TRBV2
CASEPGIGELFF	-	TRBJ2-2	12	TRBV7-9
CASSFRLASTDTQYF	TRBD2	TRBJ2-3	15	TRBV5-5
CASAHGAHPYNEQFF	-	TRBJ2-1	15	TRBV27
CASSQADRGYTEAFF	TRBD1	TRBJ1-1	15	TRBV6-6
CASSLTSGASYEQYF	TRBD2	TRBJ2-7	15	TRBV7-2
CASSATRGAYEQYF	-	TRBJ2-7	14	TRBV28
CASSLANTEAFF	-	TRBJ1-1	12	TRBV18
CASSDRTSSNTGELFF	-	TRBJ2-2	16	TRBV6-4
CASSFLGTSNQAQHF	-	TRBJ1-5	15	TRBV27
CAWTGPPRWEQYF	-	TRBJ2-7	13	TRBV30
CASSLVQGWDGYTF	-	TRBJ1-2	14	TRBV7-9
CRAREGRGYTF	-	TRBJ1-2	11	TRBV20-1
CASSPGTGTYEQYF	-	TRBJ2-7	14	TRBV18
CAWSNGGSTDTQYF	-	TRBJ2-3	14	TRBV30
CSVKQGSSGNTIYF	-	TRBJ1-3	14	TRBV29-1
CASSVGLAGAGNEQFF	TRBD2	TRBJ2-1	16	TRBV6-1
CASSLQRGDDEQYF	-	TRBJ2-7	14	TRBV13
CASSASSGPTYEQYF	-	TRBJ2-7	15	TRBV6-1
CASSLTGLNTEAFF	-	TRBJ1-1	14	TRBV5-6
CASSFGQLATNEKLFF	-	TRBJ1-4	16	TRBV5-1
CASSAGPLEPQHF	-	TRBJ1-5	13	TRBV6-4
CASSSVGLAGVSYEQYF	TRBD2	TRBJ2-7	17	TRBV28
CASSLAAVKNTEAFF	-	TRBJ1-1	15	TRBV7-9
CASSQVSTAGRVEQYF	-	TRBJ2-7	16	TRBV4-2
CTSSPQETQYF	-	TRBJ2-5	11	TRBV7-9